This T cell receptor beta chain was captured in a study of blood T cell repertoires in COVID-19. In the study overall: Material from acute and convalescent COVID-19 was sourced from the United States, Italy and Spain. PBMCs, B-cell-depleted T cells, or T cells provided the cDNA or gDNA that made up the material.

Trimming took 0 bases from V and 3 from J; bases not matched to a gene: 4. This CDR3 spans 15 amino acids. Germline CDR1 and CDR2: SGHNT and YENEEA. One Seattle source followed patients from active infection through their disease course. Authors' data handling: Estimation of nucleated cell counts was performed using reference gene primer amplification. Sequencing was performed with immunoSEQ multiplex PCR; in TCRdb, only in-frame clones are kept and a portion is missing. V, J and clone size derive from that table, while D and trimming were established from the DNA sequence. The data show about 300,000 clones, around nine tenths seen once.

This receptor was identified in a woman aged 30 to 39 with COVID-19, enrolled during active disease. Sequencing used peripheral blood. This chain links TRBV11-3 with TRBJ2-7; TRBD2 aligns across 8 bases. For the CDR3, the DNA is TGTGCCAGCAGCTTAGATCGGGGACTAGTCTACGAGCAGTACTTC. It codes for CASSLDRGLVYEQYF.